Sequencing of this T cell receptor (beta chain) was carried out in a study of blood T cell repertoires in COVID-19. Turning to the study itself: Researchers got acute and convalescent COVID-19 samples from the United States, Italy and Spain.

This clone has a handful of counts. This CDR3 is built from 15 residues. V was cut by 4 bases and J by 0 bases, with 11 bases left in between. Germline CDR1 and CDR2: SGDLS and YYNGEE. Original processing notes: Cell counts per sample came from amplifying reference gene primers. Clones were sequenced by immunoSEQ multiplex PCR, and TCRdb holds only the in-frame ones, with some missing. The DNA was the basis for D and trimming; V, J and clone size are from that table. The table shows 120,000 to 150,000 clones, with around four fifths occurring only once. This receptor was taken from a woman between 35 and 50 years old with active or convalescent COVID-19. The V call is TRBV9, the J call TRBJ1-5, with D possibly TRBD1 on 6 matching bases. Source material: peripheral blood. This chain's CDR3 is CASSQGTISNQPQHF. The CDR3 region has the DNA TGTGCCAGCAGCCAAGGGACAATTAGCAATCAGCCCCAGCATTTT.